The 4 T cell receptor beta chains below come from one sample, sequenced in a study of blood T cells in healthy people across ages. The second PCR ran roughly 6 to 11 cycles with a sample-barcoded 5' primer and J-beta primers. TCRdb re-derived calls from the 5' RACE reads in MiXCR, one entry per CDR3 protein. Seen here are around 750,000 distinct CDR3 sequences, 40% to 65% observed once, and the top ten hold roughly 40%. Sequencing used blood. The source is a man aged 80 or over in good health.

V is TRBV6-4 and J is TRBJ2-1; 13 bases line up with TRBD2. The junction had 15 bases not matched to a gene; V was cut back by 3 bases and J by 7 bases. Germline V gene lookup returns CDR1 MRHNA and CDR2 SNTAGT. This CDR3 comprises 19 residues. In DNA, the CDR3 is TGTGCCAGCAGTGAAATGTTGAGACTAGCGGGAGGTTTGATGAATGAGCAGTTCTTC. It encodes CASSEMLRLAGGLMNEQFF.

The chain employs TRBV9 and TRBJ1-6; TRBD1 matches 9 bases. V gave up 3 bases and J gave up 9 bases; unmatched junction bases: 7. From germline, CDR1 is SGDLS and CDR2 YYNGEE. This CDR3 is built from 15 residues. The CDR3: CASSGTTGGSSPLHF. CDR3 bases: TGTGCCAGCAGCGGGACGACAGGGGGAAGTTCACCCCTCCACTTT.

The DNA for the CDR3 is TGCAGTGCCCAAAGGGACTTTCAAGAGACCCAGTACTTC. Encoded protein: CSAQRDFQETQYF. The chain combines TRBV20-1 with TRBJ2-5; TRBD2 is a possible D gene (6 bases). This CDR3 is built from 13 residues. Germline CDR1 reads DFQATT; CDR2 reads SNEGSKA (reference sequence). The V end lost 6 bases, the J end lost 2 bases, and 13 bases lay between the germline ends.

The chain combines TRBV9 with TRBJ1-2; D is unclear. Germline V gene data show CDR1 as SGDLS and CDR2 as YYNGEE. The V end lost 3 bases, the J end lost 4 bases, and 10 bases lay between the germline ends. The CDR3 is 13 residues long. The CDR3 here is CASSGEEGYGYTF. The CDR3 nucleotides are TGTGCCAGCAGCGGGGAGGAAGGCTATGGCTACACCTTC.